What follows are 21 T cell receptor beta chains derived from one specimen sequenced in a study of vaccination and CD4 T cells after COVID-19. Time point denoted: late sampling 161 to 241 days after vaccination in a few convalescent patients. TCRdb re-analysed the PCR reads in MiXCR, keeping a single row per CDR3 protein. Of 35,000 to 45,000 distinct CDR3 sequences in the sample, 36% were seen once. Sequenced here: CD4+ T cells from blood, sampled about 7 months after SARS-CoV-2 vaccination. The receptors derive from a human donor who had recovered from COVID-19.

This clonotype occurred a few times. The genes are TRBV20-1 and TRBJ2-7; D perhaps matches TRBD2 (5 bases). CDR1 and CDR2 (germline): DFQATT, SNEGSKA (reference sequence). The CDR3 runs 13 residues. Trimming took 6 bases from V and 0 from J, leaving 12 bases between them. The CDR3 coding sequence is TGCAGTGCCACGGTGGGGAGCTCCTACGAGCAGTACTTC. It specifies CSATVGSSYEQYF.

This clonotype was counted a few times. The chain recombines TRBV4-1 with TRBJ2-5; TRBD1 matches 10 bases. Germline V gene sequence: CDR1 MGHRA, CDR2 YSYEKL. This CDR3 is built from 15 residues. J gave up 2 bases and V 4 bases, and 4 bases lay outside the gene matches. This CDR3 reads CASSRDRGFQETQYF. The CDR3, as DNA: TGCGCCAGCAGCCGGGACAGGGGTTTTCAAGAGACCCAGTACTTC.

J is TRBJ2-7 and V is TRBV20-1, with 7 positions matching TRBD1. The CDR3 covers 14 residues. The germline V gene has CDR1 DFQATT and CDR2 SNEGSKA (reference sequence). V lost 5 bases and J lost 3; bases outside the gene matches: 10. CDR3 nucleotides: TGCAGTGCTCACCCCAGGACAGGAGTCTACGAGCAGTACTTC. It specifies CSAHPRTGVYEQYF.

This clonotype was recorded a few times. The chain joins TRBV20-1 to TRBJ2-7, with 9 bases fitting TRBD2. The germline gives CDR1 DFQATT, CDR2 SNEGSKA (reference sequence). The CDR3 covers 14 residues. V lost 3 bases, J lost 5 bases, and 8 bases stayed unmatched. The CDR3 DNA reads TGCAGTGCTAGTCCCCCTAGCGGGACTAACGAGCAGTACTTC. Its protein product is CSASPPSGTNEQYF.

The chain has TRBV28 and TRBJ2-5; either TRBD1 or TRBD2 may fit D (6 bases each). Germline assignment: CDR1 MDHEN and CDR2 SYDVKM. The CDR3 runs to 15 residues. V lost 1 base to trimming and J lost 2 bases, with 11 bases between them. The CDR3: CASSLSGGTQETQYF. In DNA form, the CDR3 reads TGTGCCAGCAGTTTATCGGGCGGGACACAAGAGACCCAGTACTTC.

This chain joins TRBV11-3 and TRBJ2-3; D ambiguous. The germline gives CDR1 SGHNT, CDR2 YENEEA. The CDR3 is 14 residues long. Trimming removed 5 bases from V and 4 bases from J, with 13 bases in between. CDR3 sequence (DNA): TGTGCCAGCAGCCTCCTGACCAGCCCAGATACGCAGTATTTT. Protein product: CASSLLTSPDTQYF.

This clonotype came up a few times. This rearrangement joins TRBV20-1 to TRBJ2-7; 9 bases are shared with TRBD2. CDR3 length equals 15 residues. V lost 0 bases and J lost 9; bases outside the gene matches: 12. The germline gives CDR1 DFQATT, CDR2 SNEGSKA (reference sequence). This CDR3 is CSARDWASGISGQYF. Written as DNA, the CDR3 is TGCAGTGCTAGAGATTGGGCTAGCGGGATCAGCGGGCAGTACTTC.

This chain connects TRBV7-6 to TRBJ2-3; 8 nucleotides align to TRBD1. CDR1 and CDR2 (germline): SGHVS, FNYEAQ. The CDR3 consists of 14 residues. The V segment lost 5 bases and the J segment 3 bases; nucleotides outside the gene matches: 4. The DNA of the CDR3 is TGTGCCAGCAGCGTCGGACAGGGAACAGATACGCAGTATTTT. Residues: CASSVGQGTDTQYF.

The CDR3 sequence is CATSDGVRGDTEAFF. CDR3 bases: TGTGCCACCAGTGATGGTGTCCGGGGGGACACTGAAGCTTTCTTT. The rearrangement uses TRBV24-1 and TRBJ1-1; D might be TRBD1 (5 bases). The CDR3 is 15 residues long. Trimming removed 3 bases from V and 3 bases from J, with 13 bases in between. CDR1 KGHDR and CDR2 SFDVKD come from the germline V gene.

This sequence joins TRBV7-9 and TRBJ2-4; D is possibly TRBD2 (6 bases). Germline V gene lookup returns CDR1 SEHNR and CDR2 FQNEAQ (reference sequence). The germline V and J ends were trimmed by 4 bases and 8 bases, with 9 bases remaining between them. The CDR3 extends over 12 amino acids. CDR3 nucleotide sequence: TGTGCCAGCAGCTCCAGGGAGGACATTCAGTACTTC. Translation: CASSSREDIQYF.

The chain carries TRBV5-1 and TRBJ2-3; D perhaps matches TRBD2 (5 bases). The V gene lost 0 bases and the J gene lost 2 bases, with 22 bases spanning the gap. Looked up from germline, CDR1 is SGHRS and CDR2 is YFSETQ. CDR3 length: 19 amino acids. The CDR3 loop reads CASSLGPSRNGANTDTQYF. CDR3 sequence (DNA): TGCGCCAGCAGCTTGGGGCCTAGCAGAAATGGAGCGAACACAGATACGCAGTATTTT.

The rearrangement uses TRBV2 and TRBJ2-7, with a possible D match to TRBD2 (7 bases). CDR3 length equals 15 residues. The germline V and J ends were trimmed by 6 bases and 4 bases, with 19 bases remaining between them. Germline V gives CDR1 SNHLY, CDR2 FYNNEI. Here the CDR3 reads CASRGGARDGYEQYF. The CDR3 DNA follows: TGTGCCAGCAGGGGGGGGGCCAGGGACGGTTACGAGCAGTACTTC.

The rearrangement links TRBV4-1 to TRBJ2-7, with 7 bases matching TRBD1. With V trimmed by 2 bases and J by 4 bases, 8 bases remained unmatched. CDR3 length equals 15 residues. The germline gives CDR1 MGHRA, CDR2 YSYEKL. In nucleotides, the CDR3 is TGCGCCAGCAGCCAAAACAGGGGAATGAGATACGAGCAGTACTTC. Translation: CASSQNRGMRYEQYF.

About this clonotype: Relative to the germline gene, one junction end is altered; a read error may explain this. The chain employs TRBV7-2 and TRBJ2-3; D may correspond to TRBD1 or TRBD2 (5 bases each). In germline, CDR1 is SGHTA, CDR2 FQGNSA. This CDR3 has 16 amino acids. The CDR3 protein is CVSSLAIGTRVDTQYF. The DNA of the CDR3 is TGTGTCAGCAGCTTAGCGATTGGGACGCGGGTAGATACGCAGTATTTT.

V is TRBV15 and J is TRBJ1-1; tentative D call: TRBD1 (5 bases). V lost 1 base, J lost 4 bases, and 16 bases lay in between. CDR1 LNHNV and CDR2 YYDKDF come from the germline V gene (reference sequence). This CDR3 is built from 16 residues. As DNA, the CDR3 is TGTGCCACCAGCAGAGCATTTGGGGGTAAAGGCACTGAAGCTTTCTTT. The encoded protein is CATSRAFGGKGTEAFF.

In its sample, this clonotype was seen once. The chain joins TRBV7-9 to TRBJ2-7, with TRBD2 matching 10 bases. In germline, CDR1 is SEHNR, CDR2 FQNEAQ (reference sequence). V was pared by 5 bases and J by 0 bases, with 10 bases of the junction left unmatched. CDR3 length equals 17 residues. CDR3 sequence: CASSTFSGRTPSYEQYF. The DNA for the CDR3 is TGTGCCAGCAGCACGTTTAGCGGGAGGACCCCCTCCTACGAGCAGTACTTC.

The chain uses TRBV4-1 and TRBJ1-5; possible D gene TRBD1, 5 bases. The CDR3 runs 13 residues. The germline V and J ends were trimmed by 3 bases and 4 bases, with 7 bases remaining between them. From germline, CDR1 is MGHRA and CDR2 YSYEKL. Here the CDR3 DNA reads TGCGCCAGCAGCCACCAGGGAAATCAGCCCCAGCATTTT. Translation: CASSHQGNQPQHF.

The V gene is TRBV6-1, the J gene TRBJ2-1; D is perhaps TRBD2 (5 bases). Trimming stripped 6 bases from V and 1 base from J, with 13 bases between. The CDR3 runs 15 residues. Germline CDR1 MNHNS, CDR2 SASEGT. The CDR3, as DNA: TGTGCCAGCAGACTAAGCGGCAGGTCCTACAATGAGCAGTTCTTC. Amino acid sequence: CASRLSGRSYNEQFF.

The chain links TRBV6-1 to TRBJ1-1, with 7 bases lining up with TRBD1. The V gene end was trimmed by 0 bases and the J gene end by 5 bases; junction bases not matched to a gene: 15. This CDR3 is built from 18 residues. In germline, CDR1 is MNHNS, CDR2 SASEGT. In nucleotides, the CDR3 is TGTGCCAGCAGTGAAGCGCGAAGGACAGGACGTCGGGGAACTGAAGCTTTCTTT. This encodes CASSEARRTGRRGTEAFF.

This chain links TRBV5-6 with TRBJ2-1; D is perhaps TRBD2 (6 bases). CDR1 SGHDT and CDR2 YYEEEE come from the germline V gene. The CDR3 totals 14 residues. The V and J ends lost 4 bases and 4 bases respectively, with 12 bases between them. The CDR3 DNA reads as TGTGCCAGCAGCATAAACCGGGAGTACAATGAGCAGTTCTTC. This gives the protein CASSINREYNEQFF.

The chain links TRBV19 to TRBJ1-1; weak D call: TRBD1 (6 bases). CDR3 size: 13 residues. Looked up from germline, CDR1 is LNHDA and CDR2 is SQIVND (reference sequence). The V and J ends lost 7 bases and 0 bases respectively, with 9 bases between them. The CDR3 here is CASTWTVNTEAFF. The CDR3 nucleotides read TGTGCCAGTACCTGGACAGTGAACACTGAAGCTTTCTTT.